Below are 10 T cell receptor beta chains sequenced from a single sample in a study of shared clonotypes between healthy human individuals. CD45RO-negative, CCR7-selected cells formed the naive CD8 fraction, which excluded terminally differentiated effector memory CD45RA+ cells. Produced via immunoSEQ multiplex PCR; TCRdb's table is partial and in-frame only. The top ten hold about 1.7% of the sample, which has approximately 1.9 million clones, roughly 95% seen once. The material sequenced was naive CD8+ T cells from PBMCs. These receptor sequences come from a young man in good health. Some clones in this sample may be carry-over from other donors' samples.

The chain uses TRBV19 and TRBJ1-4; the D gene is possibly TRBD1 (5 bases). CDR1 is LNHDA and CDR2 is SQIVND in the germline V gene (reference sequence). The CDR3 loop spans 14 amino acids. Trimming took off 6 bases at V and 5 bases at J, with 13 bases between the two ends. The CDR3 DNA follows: TGTGCCAGTAGGGGACGGGAGGAGAATGAAAAACTGTTTTTT. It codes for CASRGREENEKLFF.

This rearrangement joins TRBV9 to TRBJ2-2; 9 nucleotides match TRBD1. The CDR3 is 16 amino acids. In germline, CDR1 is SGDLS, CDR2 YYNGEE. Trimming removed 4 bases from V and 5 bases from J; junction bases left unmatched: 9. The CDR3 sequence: CASSSEQGARTGELFF. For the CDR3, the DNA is TGTGCCAGCAGCTCTGAACAGGGGGCGCGGACCGGGGAGCTGTTTTTT.

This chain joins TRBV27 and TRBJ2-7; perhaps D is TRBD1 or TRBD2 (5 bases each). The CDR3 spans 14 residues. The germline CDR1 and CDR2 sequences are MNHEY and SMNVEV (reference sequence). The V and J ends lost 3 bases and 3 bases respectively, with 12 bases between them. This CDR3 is CASSFAGDHYEQYF. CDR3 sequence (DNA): TGTGCCAGCAGTTTCGCCGGGGACCACTACGAGCAGTACTTC.

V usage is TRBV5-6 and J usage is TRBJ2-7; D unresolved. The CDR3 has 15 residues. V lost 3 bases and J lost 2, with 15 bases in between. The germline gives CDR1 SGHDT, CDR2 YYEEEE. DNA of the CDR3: TGTGCCAGCAGCTCCCCACTTCGGTCACCCTACGAGCAGTACTTC. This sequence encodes CASSSPLRSPYEQYF.

The DNA for the CDR3 is TGTGCCTGTCCCCGTGGCGGGAGCCGGCCGGTCAATGAGCAGTTCTTC. Amino acid sequence: CACPRGGSRPVNEQFF. The rearrangement uses TRBV30 and TRBJ2-1; 7 positions match TRBD2. Germline CDR1 reads GTSNPN; CDR2 reads SVGIG (reference sequence). The CDR3 is 16 residues long. V was pared by 6 bases and J by 6 bases, with 17 bases of the junction left unmatched.

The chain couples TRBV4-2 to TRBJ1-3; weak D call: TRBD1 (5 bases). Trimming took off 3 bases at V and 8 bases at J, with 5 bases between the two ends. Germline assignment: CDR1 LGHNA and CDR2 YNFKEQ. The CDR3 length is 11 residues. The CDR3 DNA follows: TGTGCCAGCAGCCAGGGGGACACCATATATTTT. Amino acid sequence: CASSQGDTIYF.

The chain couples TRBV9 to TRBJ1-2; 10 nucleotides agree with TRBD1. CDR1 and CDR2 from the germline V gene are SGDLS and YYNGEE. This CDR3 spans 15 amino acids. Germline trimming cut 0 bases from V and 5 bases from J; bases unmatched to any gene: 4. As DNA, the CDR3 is TGTGCCAGCAGCGTAGGGGACAGGGGAGAGTATGGCTACACCTTC. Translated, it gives CASSVGDRGEYGYTF.

As DNA, the CDR3 is TGTGCCAGCAGCCCTCAACAGGAGGTAGCGGGAGGGCCGGGTGGATCAGATACGCAGTATTTT. This encodes CASSPQQEVAGGPGGSDTQYF. The rearrangement links TRBV4-2 to TRBJ2-3, with 11 bases lining up with TRBD2. Germline V gene sequence: CDR1 LGHNA, CDR2 YNFKEQ. Germline trimming cut 4 bases from V and 4 bases from J; bases unmatched to any gene: 22. The CDR3 length is 21 residues.

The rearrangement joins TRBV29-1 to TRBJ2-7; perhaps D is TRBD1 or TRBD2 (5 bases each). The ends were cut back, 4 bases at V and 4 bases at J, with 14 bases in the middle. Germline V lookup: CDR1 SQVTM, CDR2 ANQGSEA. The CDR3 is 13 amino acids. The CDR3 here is CSVAGTDRYEQYF. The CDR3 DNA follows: TGCAGCGTTGCCGGGACCGATAGATACGAGCAGTACTTC.

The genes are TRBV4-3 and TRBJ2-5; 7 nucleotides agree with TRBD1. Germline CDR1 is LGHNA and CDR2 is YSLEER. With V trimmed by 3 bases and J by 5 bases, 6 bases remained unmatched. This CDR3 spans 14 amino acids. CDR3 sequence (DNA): TGCGCCAGCAGCCACACAACAGGGGTCGAGACCCAGTACTTC. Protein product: CASSHTTGVETQYF.